What follows are 27 T cell receptor beta chains derived from one specimen sequenced in a study of blood T cell repertoires in COVID-19. The protocol was immunoSEQ multiplex PCR, while the TCRdb copy is restricted to in-frame clones and leaves out a portion. The sample lists over 100,000 clones; 75% to 90% were seen once. The sample comprised peripheral blood. These receptor sequences come from a man between 70 and 80 years old with acute or convalescent COVID-19.

The rearrangement joins TRBV5-6 to TRBJ1-1; D gene uncertain. Germline V gene sequence: CDR1 SGHDT, CDR2 YYEEEE. CDR3 length: 12 residues. V lost 0 bases and J 11 bases, leaving 11 bases between the germline ends. CDR3 in DNA: TGTGCCAGCAGCTTGGAAACATCGCTGGCTTTCTTT. Protein sequence: CASSLETSLAFF. Full variable domain (rest looked up from reference TRBV5-6 and TRBJ1-1): DAGVTQSPTHLIKTRGQQVTLRCSPKSGHDTVSWYQQALGQGPQFIFQYYEEEERQRGNFPDRFSGHQFPNYSSELNVNALLLGDSALYLCASSLETSLAFFGQGTRLTVV.

J is TRBJ2-2 and V is TRBV5-4, with 10 positions matching TRBD2. The junction had 12 bases not matched to a gene; V was cut back by 7 bases and J by 3 bases. The CDR3 loop spans 17 amino acids. The germline CDR1 and CDR2 sequences are SGHNT and YYREEE (reference sequence). The CDR3 sequence is CASHSASGRADTGELFF. DNA for the CDR3: TGTGCCAGCCACTCGGCCAGCGGGAGGGCCGACACCGGGGAGCTGTTTTTT.

The count of this clone is one. The rearrangement joins TRBV7-9 to TRBJ1-4; possible D gene TRBD1, 5 bases. V gave up 4 bases and J gave up 11 bases, with 26 bases separating them. This CDR3 is built from 17 residues. CDR1 and CDR2 from the germline V gene are SEHNR and FQNEAQ (reference sequence). The CDR3 DNA sequence: TGTGCCAGCAGCTCTTACGGATCGGTCCTGGGGGAGGGGAAACTGTTTTTT. Amino acids: CASSSYGSVLGEGKLFF.

This clone occurred once. This chain uses TRBV5-6 with TRBJ2-7; TRBD1 matches 10 bases. Looked up from germline, CDR1 is SGHDT and CDR2 is YYEEEE. V was clipped by 4 bases and J by 4 bases; unmatched bases: 8. The CDR3 has 15 amino acids. The CDR3 region has the DNA TGTGCCAGCAGCAGGGCGGGACAGGGGTCGTACGAGCAGTACTTC. It yields the protein CASSRAGQGSYEQYF. The full variable domain, rest sourced from reference TRBV5-6 and TRBJ2-7, is DAGVTQSPTHLIKTRGQQVTLRCSPKSGHDTVSWYQQALGQGPQFIFQYYEEEERQRGNFPDRFSGHQFPNYSSELNVNALLLGDSALYLCASSRAGQGSYEQYFGPGTRLTVT.

This chain links TRBV6-5 with TRBJ2-7; the D gene is possibly TRBD1 (6 bases). CDR3 length: 13 residues. V shed 6 bases and J shed 6 bases, with 15 bases lying between them. Germline assignment: CDR1 MNHEY and CDR2 SVGAGI. The CDR3 DNA reads as TGTGCCAGCAGCGCGAGTTGGGGGCGCGAGCAGTACTTC. This sequence encodes CASSASWGREQYF.

This chain joins TRBV19 and TRBJ1-4; possibly TRBD1 for D (6 bases). V lost 6 bases and J 5 bases, leaving 16 bases between the germline ends. The germline V gene encodes CDR1 LNHDA and CDR2 SQIVND (reference sequence). This CDR3 is built from 15 residues. The chain's CDR3 is CASRRYTQGNEKLFF. In DNA form, the CDR3 reads TGTGCCAGTAGGCGCTACACCCAGGGGAATGAAAAACTGTTTTTT.

Only a few counts were recorded for this clone. The V call is TRBV7-2, the J call TRBJ1-2, with TRBD1 matching 7 bases. The trim removed 5 bases at V and 2 bases at J, leaving 11 bases unmatched. The germline CDR1 and CDR2 sequences are SGHTA and FQGNSA. The CDR3 runs to 16 residues. The CDR3 DNA reads TGTGCCAGCAGCCTTCACACTGACAGGGCCAACTATGGCTACACCTTC. It translates to CASSLHTDRANYGYTF.

The CDR3 here is CASSLGTVNEKLFF. The CDR3, as DNA: TGTGCCAGCAGTCTTGGGACAGTTAATGAAAAACTGTTTTTT. The rearrangement uses TRBV28 and TRBJ1-4; 7 nucleotides line up with TRBD1. Trimming cost V 5 bases and J 4 bases; bases outside gene matches: 4. There are 14 residues in the CDR3. Germline V lookup: CDR1 MDHEN, CDR2 SYDVKM. Together with reference TRBV28 and TRBJ1-4, the CDR3 gives the full variable domain: DVKVTQSSRYLVKRTGEKVFLECVQDMDHENMFWYRQDPGLGLRLIYFSYDVKMKEKGDIPEGYSVSREKKERFSLILESASTNQTSMYLCASSLGTVNEKLFFGSGTQLSVL.

This clone came up a few times. The V call is TRBV5-1, the J call TRBJ2-1; D possibly corresponds to TRBD1 (5 bases). The CDR3 totals 13 residues. Trimming left V 0 bases short and J 7 bases short, with 8 bases between. Germline lookup yields CDR1 SGHRS and CDR2 YFSETQ. The CDR3 DNA follows: TGCGCCAGCAGCTTGGAGGGGTGGAATGAGCAGTTCTTC. It translates to CASSLEGWNEQFF.

This sequence joins TRBV4-1 and TRBJ2-2; maybe TRBD1 (5 bases). The CDR3 sequence is 16 residues long. The germline CDR1 and CDR2 sequences are MGHRA and YSYEKL. V lost 1 base, J lost 6 bases, and 15 bases lay in between. CDR3 residues: CASSQGAQGGSGELFF. CDR3 in DNA: TGCGCCAGCAGCCAAGGGGCTCAGGGCGGTTCCGGGGAGCTGTTTTTT.

The rearrangement uses TRBV24-1 and TRBJ2-3; tentative D call: TRBD1 (6 bases). Germline CDR1 KGHDR, CDR2 SFDVKD. The CDR3 sequence is 15 residues long. V shed 1 base and J shed 0 bases, with 7 bases lying between them. CDR3 nucleotide sequence: TGTGCCACCAGTGATTTACAGGGTAGCACAGATACGCAGTATTTT. Protein product: CATSDLQGSTDTQYF.

The gene calls are TRBV4-2 and TRBJ2-5; D is perhaps TRBD1 (6 bases). This CDR3 has 14 amino acids. V lost 0 bases to trimming and J lost 5 bases, with 10 bases between them. CDR1 is LGHNA, CDR2 YNFKEQ, per germline. The chain's CDR3 is CASSQEARGETQYF. CDR3 sequence (DNA): TGTGCCAGCAGCCAAGAGGCGAGGGGGGAGACCCAGTACTTC.

The chain is built from TRBV6-6 and TRBJ1-4, with D perhaps TRBD1 (5 bases). The CDR3 totals 16 residues. Deletions cut 2 bases from V and 5 bases from J, with 15 bases between. Germline V gene lookup returns CDR1 MNHNY and CDR2 SVGAGI (reference sequence). The CDR3 loop is CASSYQGLPPNEKLFF. The CDR3 DNA follows: TGTGCCAGCAGTTACCAGGGCTTACCTCCGAATGAAAAACTGTTTTTT.

CDR3: CASSRVGTEAFF. CDR3 coding DNA: TGTGCCAGCAGTAGAGTCGGGACAGAAGCTTTCTTT. The J gene is TRBJ1-1, the V gene TRBV6-5, with a weak D call TRBD1 (6 bases). Trimming pared 5 bases from V and 8 bases from J, leaving 12 bases between. The CDR3 is made up of 12 amino acids. Per the germline V gene, CDR1 is MNHEY and CDR2 is SVGAGI.

This chain joins TRBV19 and TRBJ2-7, with 9 positions matching TRBD1. The CDR3 sequence is 15 residues long. In germline, CDR1 is LNHDA, CDR2 SQIVND (reference sequence). The junction had 9 bases not matched to a gene; V was cut back by 4 bases and J by 5 bases. The chain's CDR3 is CASSTTGTGRHEQYF. DNA for the CDR3: TGTGCCAGTAGTACGACCGGGACAGGGCGGCACGAGCAGTACTTC.

J is TRBJ2-3 and V is TRBV19; 9 nucleotides line up with TRBD2. V lost 5 bases to trimming and J lost 4 bases; unmatched junction nucleotides: 7. The CDR3 is made up of 15 amino acids. CDR1 and CDR2 from the germline V gene are LNHDA and SQIVND (reference sequence). CDR3 loop: CASSGNSGGADTQYF. DNA for the CDR3: TGTGCCAGTAGTGGTAATAGCGGGGGTGCAGATACGCAGTATTTT. Full variable domain (rest looked up from reference TRBV19 and TRBJ2-3): DGGITQSPKYLFRKEGQNVTLSCEQNLNHDAMYWYRQDPGQGLRLIYYSQIVNDFQKGDIAEGYSVSREKKESFPLTVTSAQKNPTAFYLCASSGNSGGADTQYFGPGTRLTVL.

The CDR3 here is CASSVDNGEQFF. The CDR3 coding sequence is TGTGCCAGCAGCGTAGATAACGGGGAGCAGTTCTTC. The chain employs TRBV9 and TRBJ2-1; D remains ambiguous. Deletions cut 0 bases from V and 10 bases from J, with 8 bases between. The CDR3 covers 12 residues. From germline, CDR1 is SGDLS and CDR2 YYNGEE.

J is TRBJ2-7 and V is TRBV28; 7 bases match TRBD1. Unmatched junction bases numbered 9, after V lost 8 bases and J lost 5 bases. The CDR3 loop spans 13 amino acids. Germline assignment: CDR1 MDHEN and CDR2 SYDVKM. The CDR3 is CASQTGLLDEQYF. In DNA, the CDR3 is TGTGCCAGCCAGACAGGGCTCTTGGACGAGCAGTACTTC.

This clone was seen a few times. The V and J genes are TRBV18 and TRBJ2-7, with a tentative D call TRBD1 (5 bases). Trimming took off 2 bases at V and 3 bases at J, with 11 bases between the two ends. There are 14 residues in the CDR3. Germline lookup yields CDR1 KGHSH and CDR2 LQKENI. The CDR3 nucleotides read TGTGCCAGCTCACCAAATGCAGGGAACTACGAGCAGTACTTC. It specifies CASSPNAGNYEQYF.

The chain has TRBV3-1 (or the pseudogene TRBV3-2) and TRBJ2-7; 7 nucleotides align to TRBD2. The ends lost 3 bases at V and 5 bases at J; junction bases unmatched: 7. The CDR3 has 14 amino acids. Germline V lookup: CDR1 LGHDT, CDR2 YNNKEL (reference sequence). This chain's CDR3 is CASSQTLAAHEQYF. Here the CDR3 DNA reads TGTGCCAGCAGCCAGACCCTAGCGGCCCACGAGCAGTACTTC.

The J gene is TRBJ1-2, the V gene TRBV28, with D possibly being TRBD1 (6 bases). The germline CDR1 and CDR2 sequences are MDHEN and SYDVKM. This CDR3 is 16 amino acids long. Trimming cost V 10 bases and J 5 bases, with 26 bases left between them. The CDR3 sequence: CATRRQGTGGVYGYTF. In DNA, the CDR3 is TGTGCCACGCGAAGGCAGGGGACGGGGGGGGTTTATGGCTACACCTTC.

V usage is TRBV19 and J usage is TRBJ1-1; 9 nucleotides align to TRBD1. Germline values: CDR1 LNHDA, CDR2 SQIVND (reference sequence). J was trimmed by 11 bases and V by 6 bases; bases with no gene match: 19. The CDR3 loop spans 16 amino acids. Written as DNA, the CDR3 is TGTGCCAGTAGGGCAACGGGACAGGGACTTTTTAATGACGCTTTCTTT. This gives the protein CASRATGQGLFNDAFF.

Comment on this clone: Compared with germline, one end of the junction differs, possibly owing to a read error. This chain joins TRBV18 and TRBJ1-1; tentatively, D is TRBD1 (5 bases). Germline CDR1 KGHSH, CDR2 LQKENI. CDR3 length: 13 residues. DNA of the CDR3: TGTGCCAGCTCACCAACCTTCGACAGTTTACAAACCTTT. Residues: CASSPTFDSLQTF.

The chain links TRBV5-1 to TRBJ1-1; no reliable D call. The germline V and J ends were trimmed by 4 bases and 5 bases, with 9 bases remaining between them. Germline V gives CDR1 SGHRS, CDR2 YFSETQ. The CDR3 loop spans 12 amino acids. CDR3 loop: CASSLGLTEAFF. The CDR3 DNA reads as TGCGCCAGCAGCCTCGGACTGACTGAAGCTTTCTTT.

This clone has only one observation. This rearrangement joins TRBV4-1 to TRBJ2-1; 9 nucleotides agree with TRBD2. This CDR3 is 18 amino acids long. Trimming removed 0 bases from V and 3 bases from J; junction bases left unmatched: 9. CDR1 MGHRA and CDR2 YSYEKL come from the germline V gene. This chain's CDR3 is CASSQDPSASGNYNEQFF. CDR3 nucleotide sequence: TGCGCCAGCAGCCAAGACCCTTCGGCTAGCGGGAACTACAATGAGCAGTTCTTC.

The chain links TRBV2 to TRBJ2-7, with 8 bases lining up with TRBD2. The CDR3 contains 15 residues. Germline CDR1 reads SNHLY; CDR2 reads FYNNEI. V shed 3 bases and J 4 bases; nucleotides not matched to a gene: 8. The CDR3: CASSDVAAGVYEQYF. The CDR3 coding sequence is TGTGCCAGCAGTGATGTAGCAGCGGGAGTTTACGAGCAGTACTTC.

This chain uses TRBV6-5 with TRBJ1-1; D unclear. Germline V gene lookup returns CDR1 MNHEY and CDR2 SVGAGI. CDR3 length: 13 residues. The V gene lost 0 bases and the J gene lost 5 bases, with 7 bases spanning the gap. The DNA of the CDR3 is TGTGCCAGCAGTTACTCTCGAGGGACTGAAGCTTTCTTT. Amino acid sequence: CASSYSRGTEAFF.